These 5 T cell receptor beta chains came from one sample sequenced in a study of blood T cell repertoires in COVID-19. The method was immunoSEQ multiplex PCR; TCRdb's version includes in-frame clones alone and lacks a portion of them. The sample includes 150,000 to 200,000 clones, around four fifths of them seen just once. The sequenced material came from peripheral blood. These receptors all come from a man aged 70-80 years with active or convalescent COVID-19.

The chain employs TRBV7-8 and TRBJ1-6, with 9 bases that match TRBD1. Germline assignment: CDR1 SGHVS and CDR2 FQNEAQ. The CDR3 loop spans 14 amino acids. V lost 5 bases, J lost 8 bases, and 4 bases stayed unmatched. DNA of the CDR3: TGTGCCAGCAGCCAAAGGACAGGGGATTCACCCCTCCACTTT. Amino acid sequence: CASSQRTGDSPLHF.

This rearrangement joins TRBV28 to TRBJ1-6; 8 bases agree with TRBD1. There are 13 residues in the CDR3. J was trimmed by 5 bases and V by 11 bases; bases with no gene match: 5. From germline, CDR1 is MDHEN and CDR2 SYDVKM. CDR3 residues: CAARTGNNSPLHF. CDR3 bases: TGTGCCGCGAGGACAGGGAATAATTCACCCCTCCACTTT.

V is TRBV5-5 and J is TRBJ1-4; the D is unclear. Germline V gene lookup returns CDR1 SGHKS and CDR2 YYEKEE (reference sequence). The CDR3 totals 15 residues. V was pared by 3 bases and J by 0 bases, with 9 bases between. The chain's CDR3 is CASSSYTPTNEKLFF. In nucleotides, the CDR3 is TGTGCCAGCAGCTCGTACACCCCAACTAATGAAAAACTGTTTTTT.

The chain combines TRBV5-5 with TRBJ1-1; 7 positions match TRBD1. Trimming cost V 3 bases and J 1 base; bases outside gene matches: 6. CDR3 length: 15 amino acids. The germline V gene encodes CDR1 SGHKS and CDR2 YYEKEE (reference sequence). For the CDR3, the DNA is TGTGCCAGCAGCTCACAGGGGATAGGGAACACTGAAGCTTTCTTT. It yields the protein CASSSQGIGNTEAFF.

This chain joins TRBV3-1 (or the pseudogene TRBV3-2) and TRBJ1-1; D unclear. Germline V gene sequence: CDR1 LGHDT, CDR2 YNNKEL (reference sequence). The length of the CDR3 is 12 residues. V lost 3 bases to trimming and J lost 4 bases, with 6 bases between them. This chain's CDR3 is CASSQTGTEAFF. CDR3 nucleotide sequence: TGTGCCAGCAGCCAGACGGGCACTGAAGCTTTCTTT.